The 30 T cell receptor beta chains below all came from one sample that was sequenced in a study of CXCR3-negative and CXCR3-positive naive CD8 T cells. Broader study findings: Naive cells positive for CXCR3 carried more hydrophobic TRB CDR3s than CXCR3-negative ones.

The TRB libraries of cDNA were built by UMI-labeled 5' RACE. Reanalyzing the 5' RACE reads, TCRdb keeps one entry per CDR3 protein, without DNA. The table for this sample gives 120,000 to 150,000 distinct CDR3 sequences. The antigens these receptors bind are not known. Sequenced material: naive CXCR3+ CD8+ T cells from blood. Subset reported: CD45RO-CCR7+CD27+CD95- naive CD8+ T cells expressing CXCR3 (TNR3+). The receptors were gathered from a human donor in good health. Some clones in this sample may be carry-over from other donors' samples.

The chain has TRBV4-3 and TRBJ2-7; TCRdb's assignment of TRBD1 cannot be checked, as there is no DNA. The CDR3 length is 15 residues. The germline CDR1 and CDR2 sequences are LGHNA and YSLEER. CDR3 residues: CASSQARDTAYEQYF.

The CDR3 region is CASSLGGAPTNEKLFF. The rearrangement uses TRBV13 and TRBJ1-4; TCRdb proposes TRBD1, but this gene call is untestable without DNA. CDR3 length: 16 residues. Germline V CDR1 and CDR2: PRHDT, FYEKMQ (reference sequence). Full variable domain (rest looked up from reference TRBV13 and TRBJ1-4): AAGVIQSPRHLIKEKRETATLKCYPIPRHDTVYWYQQGPGQDPQFLISFYEKMQSDKGSIPDRFSAQQFSDYHSELNMSSLELGDSALYFCASSLGGAPTNEKLFFGSGTQLSVL.

This chain joins TRBV2 and TRBJ2-4; the TRBD1 assignment by TCRdb is unverifiable without DNA. The germline V gene has CDR1 SNHLY and CDR2 FYNNEI. The CDR3 sequence is 14 residues long. The CDR3 loop reads CASSELGLQNIQYF.

The chain links TRBV10-1 to TRBJ2-3; TCRdb calls TRBD1, which cannot be checked without DNA. The CDR3 totals 14 residues. Germline V gene sequence: CDR1 WNHNN, CDR2 SYGVQD (reference sequence). The CDR3 reads CASSGQGSIDTQYF.

The V call is TRBV7-2, the J call TRBJ2-5. From germline, CDR1 is SGHTA and CDR2 FQGNSA. The CDR3 sequence is 13 residues long. CDR3 region: CASSLAGHETQYF.

The chain's CDR3 is CASSQSLENSPLHF. The chain links TRBV4-3 to TRBJ1-6; as DNA is missing, the TRBD1 call by TCRdb cannot be tested. Per germline, CDR1 LGHNA and CDR2 YSLEER. This CDR3 has 14 amino acids.

The chain is built from TRBV15 and TRBJ2-7; checking the TCRdb D call of TRBD2 is not possible without DNA. The germline CDR1 and CDR2 sequences are LNHNV and YYDKDF (reference sequence). The CDR3 has 18 amino acids. CDR3 residues: CATSRGIRGGASGYEQYF.

This chain uses TRBV20-1 with TRBJ2-7; no DNA is available, so the TRBD1 call from TCRdb remains unchecked. The germline gives CDR1 DFQATT, CDR2 SNEGSKA (reference sequence). The CDR3 spans 15 residues. This CDR3 reads CSARDLSGGPYEQYF.

The CDR3 spells CASSLRGLEDEQFF. The gene calls are TRBV7-3 and TRBJ2-1; TCRdb's D call, TRBD1, is unchecked because there is no DNA. Per the germline V gene, CDR1 is SGHTA and CDR2 is FQGTGA. The CDR3 consists of 14 residues.

This sequence joins TRBV12-3 or TRBV12-4 and TRBJ1-2; TCRdb's assignment of TRBD1 cannot be checked, as there is no DNA. This CDR3 is built from 13 residues. CDR3 protein: CASSRDLNYGYTF.

The genes are TRBV7-6 and TRBJ2-1; TCRdb selects TRBD1, and the lack of DNA leaves this call unchecked. Germline-derived CDR1 and CDR2 are SGHVS and FNYEAQ. This CDR3 has 15 amino acids. The CDR3 reads CASSSTGGVYNEQFF. The whole variable domain, filled in from reference TRBV7-6 and TRBJ2-1, reads GAGVSQSPRYKVTKRGQDVALRCDPISGHVSLYWYRQALGQGPEFLTYFNYEAQQDKSGLPNDRFSAERPEGSISTLTIQRTEQRDSAMYRCASSSTGGVYNEQFFGPGTRLTVL.

The chain uses TRBV7-3 and TRBJ2-3; checking the TCRdb D call of TRBD1 is not possible without DNA. Looked up from germline, CDR1 is SGHTA and CDR2 is FQGTGA. This CDR3 is built from 15 residues. The CDR3 sequence is CASSPSDRGPDTQYF. Complete variable domain (other parts from reference TRBV7-3 and TRBJ2-3): GAGVSQTPSNKVTEKGKYVELRCDPISGHTALYWYRQSLGQGPEFLIYFQGTGAADDSGLPNDRFFAVRPEGSVSTLKIQRTERGDSAVYLCASSPSDRGPDTQYFGPGTRLTVL.

The chain recombines TRBV29-1 with TRBJ2-7. CDR3 size: 16 residues. Germline V gives CDR1 SQVTM, CDR2 ANQGSEA. This CDR3 reads CSVERFQAGGFYEQYF.

The rearrangement uses TRBV4-2 and TRBJ1-1. The V gene's germline CDR1 is LGHNA and CDR2 YNFKEQ. The CDR3 loop spans 14 amino acids. CDR3 sequence: CASSQDGPDSEAFF.

The V gene is TRBV29-1, the J gene TRBJ2-7; the D gene TCRdb calls, TRBD2, cannot be checked with no DNA. Germline CDR1 is SQVTM and CDR2 is ANQGSEA. This CDR3 is built from 14 residues. CDR3 sequence: CSVASGLSSYEQYF.

The V and J genes are TRBV6-1 and TRBJ2-5; TCRdb lists TRBD1, though no DNA is available to test this call. Germline V gives CDR1 MNHNS, CDR2 SASEGT. The CDR3 sequence is 13 residues long. The CDR3 reads CASRDRGKETQYF.

The chain combines TRBV28 with TRBJ2-5; TCRdb proposes TRBD1, but this gene call is untestable without DNA. The CDR3 extends over 14 amino acids. Germline loops: CDR1 MDHEN, CDR2 SYDVKM. The CDR3 protein is CASSLDSVRETQYF.

The chain links TRBV6-5 to TRBJ2-1. This CDR3 is built from 13 residues. Germline-derived CDR1 and CDR2 are MNHEY and SVGAGI. Here the CDR3 reads CASSTDRLNEQFF.

The chain carries TRBV29-1 and TRBJ2-1; the D gene TCRdb calls, TRBD1, cannot be checked with no DNA. CDR3 length: 14 amino acids. Germline loops: CDR1 SQVTM, CDR2 ANQGSEA. CDR3 amino acids: CSVEDRGTYNEQFF.

The V and J genes are TRBV7-6 and TRBJ1-1; TCRdb's assignment of TRBD1 cannot be checked, as there is no DNA. From germline, CDR1 is SGHVS and CDR2 FNYEAQ. The CDR3 runs 15 residues. CDR3 region: CASSLDRRLNTEAFF.

The chain couples TRBV10-2 to TRBJ2-3; TCRdb lists TRBD2, though no DNA is available to test this call. CDR1 is WSHSY and CDR2 is SAAADI in the germline V gene. This CDR3 spans 15 amino acids. The CDR3 region is CASSEWASSTDTQYF.

This sequence joins TRBV6-4 and TRBJ2-3; TCRdb returns TRBD1, unconfirmable since there is no DNA. The CDR3 has 14 amino acids. Germline lookup yields CDR1 MRHNA and CDR2 SNTAGT. The CDR3 loop reads CASSPTGEGDTQYF.

CDR3 sequence reads: CASSLLDSQETQYF. The V gene is TRBV7-9, the J gene TRBJ2-5; the D gene TCRdb calls, TRBD1, cannot be checked with no DNA. Germline values: CDR1 SEHNR, CDR2 FQNEAQ (reference sequence). This CDR3 region has 14 residues.

The chain has TRBV29-1 and TRBJ1-2; the TCRdb D gene call, TRBD1, has no DNA to confirm it. CDR1 is SQVTM, CDR2 ANQGSEA, per germline. The length of the CDR3 is 14 residues. The CDR3 sequence: CSVDRSPANYGYTF.

This chain joins TRBV29-1 and TRBJ2-1; TCRdb returns TRBD1, unconfirmable since there is no DNA. The length of the CDR3 is 16 residues. The germline V gene has CDR1 SQVTM and CDR2 ANQGSEA. This CDR3 is CSVEGGQGSSYNEQFF.

V usage is TRBV29-1 and J usage is TRBJ1-2; TCRdb's D gene call, TRBD1, goes unchecked for lack of DNA. The CDR3 has 14 amino acids. Germline V gene sequence: CDR1 SQVTM, CDR2 ANQGSEA. CDR3 in amino acids: CSVTGTGVFYGYTF.

V and J are TRBV5-4 and TRBJ1-1; as DNA is missing, the TRBD1 call by TCRdb cannot be tested. The CDR3 extends over 13 amino acids. Germline V lookup: CDR1 SGHNT, CDR2 YYREEE (reference sequence). The CDR3 region is CASSLQGTPEAFF.

The CDR3: CASSPRGDYSHEQYF. The chain links TRBV9 to TRBJ2-7; TCRdb's D call of TRBD2 is untestable without DNA. The CDR3 consists of 15 residues. Germline assignment: CDR1 SGDLS and CDR2 YYNGEE.

The chain is built from TRBV18 and TRBJ1-2. Germline assignment: CDR1 KGHSH and CDR2 LQKENI. CDR3 length: 19 amino acids. The CDR3 spells CASSPIRFGEWQLNYGCTF.

The chain joins TRBV3-1 to TRBJ2-7. Germline CDR1 LGHDT, CDR2 YNNKEL (reference sequence). The CDR3 length is 16 residues. CDR3 in amino acids: CASSPQHRPSSYEQYF.